This T cell receptor beta chain was captured by sequencing in a study of identical twins. The germline V gene has CDR1 SEHNR and CDR2 FQNEAQ (reference sequence). The V end was cut by 0 bases, the J end by 0 bases, with 11 bases between. This CDR3 is 16 amino acids long. This clonotype turned up a few times. Its antigen is undetermined. TCRdb reprocessed the 5' RACE reads with MiXCR, giving one entry per CDR3 protein. This sample has around 490,000 distinct CDR3 sequences, with approximately 20% found just once. Points from the study as a whole: For out-of-frame alpha sequences shared by twins, low generation probability was in excess.

This same sample was also taken into another study, of yellow fever vaccine responses in identical twins.

The sequencing input was CD4+ T cells sorted from blood. This TCR came from a woman younger than 35 in good health. The chain joins TRBV7-9 to TRBJ1-2, with unresolved D. The CDR3 reads CASSLATSYANYGYTF. As DNA, the CDR3 is TGTGCCAGCAGCTTAGCGACGAGTTACGCTAACTATGGCTACACCTTC. Complete variable domain (other parts from reference TRBV7-9 and TRBJ1-2): DTGVSQNPRHKITKRGQNVTFRCDPISEHNRLYWYRQTLGQGPEFLTYFQNEAQLEKSRLLSDRFSAERPKGSFSTLEIQRTEQGDSAMYLCASSLATSYANYGYTFGSGTRLTVV.